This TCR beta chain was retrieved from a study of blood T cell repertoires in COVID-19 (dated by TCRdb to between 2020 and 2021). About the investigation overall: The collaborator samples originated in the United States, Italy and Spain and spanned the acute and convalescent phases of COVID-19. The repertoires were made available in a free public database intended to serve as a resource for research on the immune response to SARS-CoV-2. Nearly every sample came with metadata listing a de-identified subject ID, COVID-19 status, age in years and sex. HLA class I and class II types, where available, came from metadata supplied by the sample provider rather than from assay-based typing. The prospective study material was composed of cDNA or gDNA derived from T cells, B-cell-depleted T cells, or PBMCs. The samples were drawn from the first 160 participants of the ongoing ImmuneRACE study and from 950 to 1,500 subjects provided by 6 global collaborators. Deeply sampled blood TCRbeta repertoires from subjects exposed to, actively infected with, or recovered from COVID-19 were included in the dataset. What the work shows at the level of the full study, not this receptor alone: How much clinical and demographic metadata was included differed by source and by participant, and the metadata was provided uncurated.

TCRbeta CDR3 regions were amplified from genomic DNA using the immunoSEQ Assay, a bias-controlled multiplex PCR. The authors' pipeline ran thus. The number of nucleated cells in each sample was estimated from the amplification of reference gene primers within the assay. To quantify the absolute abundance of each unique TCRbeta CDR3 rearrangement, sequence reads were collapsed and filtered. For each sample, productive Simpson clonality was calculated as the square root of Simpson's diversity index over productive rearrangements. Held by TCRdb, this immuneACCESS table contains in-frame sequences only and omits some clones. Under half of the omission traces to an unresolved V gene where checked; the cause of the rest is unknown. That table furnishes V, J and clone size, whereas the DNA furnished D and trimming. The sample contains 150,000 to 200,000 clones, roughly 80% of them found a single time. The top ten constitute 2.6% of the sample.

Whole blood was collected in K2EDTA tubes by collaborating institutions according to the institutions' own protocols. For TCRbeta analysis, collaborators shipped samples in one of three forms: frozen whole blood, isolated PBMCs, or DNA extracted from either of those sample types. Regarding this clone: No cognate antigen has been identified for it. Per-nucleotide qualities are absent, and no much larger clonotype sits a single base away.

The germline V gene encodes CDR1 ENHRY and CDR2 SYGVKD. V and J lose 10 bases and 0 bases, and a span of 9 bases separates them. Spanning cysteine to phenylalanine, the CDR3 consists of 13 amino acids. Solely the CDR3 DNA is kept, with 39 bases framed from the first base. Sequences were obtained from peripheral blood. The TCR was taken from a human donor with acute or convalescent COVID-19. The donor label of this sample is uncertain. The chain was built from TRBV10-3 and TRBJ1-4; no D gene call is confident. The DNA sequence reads TGTGCCACCGCGAGTGCAACTAATGAAAAACTGTTTTTT. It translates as CATASATNEKLFF.